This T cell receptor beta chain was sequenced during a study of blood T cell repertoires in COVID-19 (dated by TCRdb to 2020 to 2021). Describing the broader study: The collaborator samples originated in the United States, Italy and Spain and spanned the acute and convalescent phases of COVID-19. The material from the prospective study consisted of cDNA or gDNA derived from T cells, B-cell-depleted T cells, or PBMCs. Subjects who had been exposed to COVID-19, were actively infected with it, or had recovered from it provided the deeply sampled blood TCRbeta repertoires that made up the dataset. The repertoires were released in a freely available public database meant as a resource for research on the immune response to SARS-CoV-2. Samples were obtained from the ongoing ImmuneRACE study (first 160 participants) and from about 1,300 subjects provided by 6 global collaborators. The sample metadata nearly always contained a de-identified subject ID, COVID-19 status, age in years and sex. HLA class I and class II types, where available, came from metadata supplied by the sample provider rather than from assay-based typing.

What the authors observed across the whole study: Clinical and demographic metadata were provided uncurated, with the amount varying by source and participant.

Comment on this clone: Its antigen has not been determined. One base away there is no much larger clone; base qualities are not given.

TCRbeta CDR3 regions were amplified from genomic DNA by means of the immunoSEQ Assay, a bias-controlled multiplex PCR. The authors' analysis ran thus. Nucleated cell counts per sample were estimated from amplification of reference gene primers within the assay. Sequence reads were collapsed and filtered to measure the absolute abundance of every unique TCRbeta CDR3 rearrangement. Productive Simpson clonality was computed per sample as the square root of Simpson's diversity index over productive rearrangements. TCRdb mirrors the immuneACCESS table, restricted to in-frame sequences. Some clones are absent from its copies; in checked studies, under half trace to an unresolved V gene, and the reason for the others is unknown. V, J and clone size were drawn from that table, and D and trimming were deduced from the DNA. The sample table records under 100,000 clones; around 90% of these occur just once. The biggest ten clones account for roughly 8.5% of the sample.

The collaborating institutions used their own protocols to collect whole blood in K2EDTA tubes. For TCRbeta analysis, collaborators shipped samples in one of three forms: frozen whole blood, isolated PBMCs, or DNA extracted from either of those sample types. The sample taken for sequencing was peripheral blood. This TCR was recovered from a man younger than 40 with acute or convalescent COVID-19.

The nucleotide sequence is TGTGCCTGGAGTGTATATAAGGGGGTGGTCTATGGCTACACCTTC. This is translated as CAWSVYKGVVYGYTF. The rearrangement combines TRBV30 with TRBJ1-2, and the D gene may be TRBD1, 6 bases matching. CDR1 and CDR2, looked up from the germline V gene (reference sequence), are GTSNPN and SVGIG. The V and J ends are trimmed by 0 bases and 4 bases, leaving 15 bases between them. The CDR3 sequence holds 15 residues, the cysteine and phenylalanine included. Only the CDR3 part of the read is kept: 45 bases, read in frame from the first base. The full variable domain, completed from the reference TRBV30 and TRBJ1-2 proteins outside the CDR3, reads SQTIHQWPATLVQPVGSPLSLECTVEGTSNPNLYWYRQAAGRGLQLLFYSVGIGQISSEVPQNLSASRPQDRQFILSSKKLLLSDSGFYLCAWSVYKGVVYGYTFGSGTRLTVV.